The 12 T cell receptor beta chains below were found in one sample sequenced in a study of cytomegalovirus exposure and HLA in healthy donors. The study ran its PCR with 60 Vbeta and 13 Jbeta primers. The table came from immunoSEQ multiplex PCR; TCRdb's copy has only in-frame clones and leaves some out. The top ten clones hold roughly 1.2% of a sample with 100,000 to 150,000 clones, 75% to 85% of them seen once. The material sequenced was PBMCs. The receptors stem from a girl aged 2-15 years in good health and CMV-seronegative.

DNA of the CDR3: TGTGCCAGCACTGGGACAGGGGGCGGCTACACCTTC. Protein: CASTGTGGGYTF. This chain joins TRBV6-5 and TRBJ1-2, with 12 bases identical to TRBD1. Germline-derived CDR1 and CDR2 are MNHEY and SVGAGI. The ends lost 7 bases at V and 8 bases at J; junction bases unmatched: 2. This CDR3 has 12 amino acids.

This sequence joins TRBV27 and TRBJ2-2; D call uncertain. There are 14 residues in the CDR3. Germline V gene sequence: CDR1 MNHEY, CDR2 SMNVEV (reference sequence). Trimming cost V 6 bases and J 4 bases, with 12 bases left between them. In DNA, the CDR3 is TGTGCCAGCAGAATTCGCTACTCCACCGGGGAGCTGTTTTTT. Translating it yields CASRIRYSTGELFF.

V and J are TRBV20-1 and TRBJ1-1; D unclear. Between the trimmed V and J ends, which lost 4 bases and 10 bases, there was a span of 13 bases. The CDR3 covers 11 residues. CDR1 and CDR2 (germline): DFQATT, SNEGSKA (reference sequence). This CDR3 reads CSAIFGLGAFF. The CDR3 region has the DNA TGCAGTGCTATCTTTGGCCTAGGAGCTTTCTTT.

This clone was detected only once. The rearrangement joins TRBV6-4 to TRBJ2-7; 11 nucleotides line up with TRBD2. Germline CDR1 is MRHNA and CDR2 is SNTAGT. CDR3 size: 16 residues. V trimming: 3 bases; J trimming: 4 bases; junction bases outside the gene matches: 8. CDR3 nucleotide sequence: TGTGCCAGCAGTGATTCCGGGACTAGCGGCCCATACGAGCAGTACTTC. It specifies CASSDSGTSGPYEQYF.

The genes are TRBV4-1 and TRBJ1-5; D is possibly TRBD1 (5 bases). In germline, CDR1 is MGHRA, CDR2 YSYEKL. The CDR3 loop spans 19 amino acids. Trimming took off 4 bases at V and 0 bases at J, with 22 bases between the two ends. As DNA, the CDR3 is TGCGCCAGCAGCCCTGGAAATCTGGAAGGGACTGCTAGCAATCAGCCCCAGCATTTT. It is translated as CASSPGNLEGTASNQPQHF.

Comments on this clone: The junction and the germline gene differ at one end; a read error may be behind it. This chain links TRBV15 with TRBJ2-1; 10 nucleotides align to TRBD1. Looked up from germline, CDR1 is LNHNV and CDR2 is YYDKDF (reference sequence). This CDR3 has 15 residues. The CDR3 bases are TGTGCCACCAGCAGGGGACAGGGGAACGACAATGGGCAGTTCTTC. This encodes CATSRGQGNDNGQFF.

The table lists this clone with a count of one. V and J are TRBV16 and TRBJ2-4; TRBD2 matches at 10 bases. Trimming took 5 bases from V and 3 from J; bases not matched to a gene: 7. Germline assignment: CDR1 KGHSY and CDR2 FQNENV. The CDR3 is made up of 16 amino acids. This CDR3 is CASSTSSGGGKNIQYF. The CDR3 DNA follows: TGTGCCAGCAGCACATCTAGCGGGGGAGGCAAAAACATTCAGTACTTC. Full variable domain (missing parts from reference TRBV16 and TRBJ2-4): GEEVAQTPKHLVRGEGQKAKLYCAPIKGHSYVFWYQQVLKNEFKFLISFQNENVFDETGMPKERFSAKCLPNSPCSLEIQATKLEDSAVYFCASSTSSGGGKNIQYFGAGTRLSVL.

The DNA of the CDR3 is TGCAGCGTTTTCACCACCGGGACAGGGGGAGAAAAACTGTTTTTT. Translation: CSVFTTGTGGEKLFF. The chain combines TRBV29-1 with TRBJ1-4; 11 nucleotides match TRBD1. This CDR3 spans 15 amino acids. After removal of 5 bases from V and 8 bases from J, the junction contained 10 bases not matched to a gene. Germline CDR1 reads SQVTM; CDR2 reads ANQGSEA.

This clone has more than one count but fewer than ten. This chain connects TRBV4-2 to TRBJ1-1; 9 nucleotides line up with TRBD1. Trimming cost V 3 bases and J 5 bases; bases outside gene matches: 10. Germline CDR1 reads LGHNA; CDR2 reads YNFKEQ. The CDR3 extends over 16 amino acids. CDR3 DNA: TGTGCCAGCAGCCAGTCACGGACAGGGGAGAGGACTGAAGCTTTCTTT. It specifies CASSQSRTGERTEAFF.

The gene calls are TRBV9 and TRBJ2-5; 8 bases map to TRBD2. Germline V gene data show CDR1 as SGDLS and CDR2 as YYNGEE. CDR3 length equals 16 residues. The V gene end was trimmed by 0 bases and the J gene end by 5 bases; junction bases not matched to a gene: 9. This CDR3 reads CASSVGVAGRGETQYF. In nucleotides, the CDR3 is TGTGCCAGCAGCGTAGGGGTAGCGGGACGGGGTGAGACCCAGTACTTC. The full variable domain, rest sourced from reference TRBV9 and TRBJ2-5, is DSGVTQTPKHLITATGQRVTLRCSPRSGDLSVYWYQQSLDQGLQFLIQYYNGEERAKGNILERFSAQQFPDLHSELNLSSLELGDSALYFCASSVGVAGRGETQYFGPGTRLLVL.

The CDR3: CASSLALTGELFF. In DNA form, the CDR3 reads TGCGCCAGCAGCTTGGCTCTCACCGGGGAGCTGTTTTTT. The V and J genes are TRBV5-1 and TRBJ2-2; no clear D gene. Germline CDR1 SGHRS, CDR2 YFSETQ. Trimming cost V 0 bases and J 4 bases, with 4 bases left between them. This CDR3 region has 13 residues.

The chain carries TRBV18 and TRBJ1-1; 7 positions match TRBD1. The CDR3 is 13 amino acids. Germline values: CDR1 KGHSH, CDR2 LQKENI. V lost 8 bases to trimming and J lost 5 bases; unmatched junction nucleotides: 8. In DNA, the CDR3 is TGTGCCAGCCAGCCCCAGACAGGGACTGAAGCTTTCTTT. This sequence encodes CASQPQTGTEAFF. The full variable domain, completed using reference TRBV18 and TRBJ1-1, is NAGVMQNPRHLVRRRGQEARLRCSPMKGHSHVYWYRQLPEEGLKFMVYLQKENIIDESGMPKERFSAEFPKEGPSILRIQQVVRGDSAAYFCASQPQTGTEAFFGQGTRLTVV.